These 26 T cell receptor beta chains share one sample of origin, sequenced in a study of blood T cell repertoires in COVID-19 (dated by TCRdb to 2018 to 2021). Receptor amplification or capture employed the immunoSEQ multiplex PCR assay. TCRdb carries this immuneACCESS record with in-frame sequences only. Its versions omit some clonotypes, under half of them owing to an unresolved V gene in the studies checked, with the rest unexplained. Counted in this sample were about 280,000 clones; roughly 91% of them appeared once. Approximately 2% of the sample is held by the ten biggest clonotypes. Sequencing was carried out using PBMCs or T cells enriched from blood (not recorded which). Source of these receptors: a woman aged 60-75 years in a cohort exposed to, infected with or recovered from COVID-19 (not recorded which).

CDR3 nucleotides: TGCAGCGTTGGAGGGACATACACGAACACTGAAGCTTTCTTT. The encoded protein is CSVGGTYTNTEAFF. V usage is TRBV29-1 and J usage is TRBJ1-1; the D gene is possibly TRBD1 (6 bases). CDR3 size: 14 residues. Trimming stripped 4 bases from V and 1 base from J, with 13 bases between. CDR1 is SQVTM and CDR2 is ANQGSEA in the germline V gene.

V is TRBV4-1 and J is TRBJ1-1; TRBD1 aligns across 8 bases. J lost 5 bases, V lost 2 bases, and 7 bases had no gene match. Germline CDR1 is MGHRA and CDR2 is YSYEKL. The CDR3 length is 15 residues. CDR3 sequence: CASSQPTGGRTEAFF. The DNA for the CDR3 is TGCGCCAGCAGCCAACCTACAGGGGGTCGGACTGAAGCTTTCTTT.

CDR3 sequence (DNA): TGTGCCAGCAGCTCCCCACCCCCGCAGGCCTACGAGCAGTACTTC. Amino acids: CASSSPPPQAYEQYF. V and J are TRBV5-6 and TRBJ2-7, with no clear D. CDR3 length: 15 amino acids. Germline CDR1 reads SGHDT; CDR2 reads YYEEEE. Trimming cost V 3 bases and J 2 bases, with 15 bases left between them.

This clone was counted between two and nine times. V gene TRBV5-1 combines with J gene TRBJ2-6; no firm D call. There are 15 residues in the CDR3. V lost 0 bases to trimming and J lost 4 bases, with 8 bases between them. Germline CDR1 is SGHRS and CDR2 is YFSETQ. The CDR3 DNA reads TGCGCCAGCAGCTTGGTTGGGCTCGGGGCCAACGTCCTGACTTTC. Protein sequence: CASSLVGLGANVLTF. The complete variable domain, with remaining parts taken from reference TRBV5-1 and TRBJ2-6, reads KAGVTQTPRYLIKTRGQQVTLSCSPISGHRSVSWYQQTPGQGLQFLFEYFSETQRNKGNFPGRFSGRQFSNSRSEMNVSTLELGDSALYLCASSLVGLGANVLTFGAGSRLTVL.

Comments on this clone: Within the sample, other DNA sequences also encode this same CDR3. This chain uses TRBV5-1 with TRBJ2-1; D is perhaps TRBD2 (5 bases). Trimming took 0 bases from V and 0 from J, leaving 7 bases between them. CDR1 is SGHRS, CDR2 YFSETQ, per germline. The CDR3 runs 15 residues. CDR3 in amino acids: CASSLDGSSYNEQFF. The CDR3 nucleotides read TGCGCCAGCAGCTTGGATGGGAGCTCCTACAATGAGCAGTTCTTC.

The rearrangement links TRBV7-2 to TRBJ1-1, with a possible D match to TRBD1 (6 bases). V gave up 6 bases and J gave up 1 base, with 12 bases separating them. Germline V CDR1 and CDR2: SGHTA, FQGNSA. The CDR3 runs 14 residues. CDR3 in DNA: TGTGCCAGCAGTACGGGACAACCGAACACTGAAGCTTTCTTT. Protein: CASSTGQPNTEAFF.

The chain joins TRBV6-6 to TRBJ1-3, with 7 bases that match TRBD1. Trimming removed 5 bases from V and 10 bases from J; junction bases left unmatched: 8. CDR1 is MNHNY and CDR2 is SVGAGI in the germline V gene (reference sequence). The CDR3 extends over 13 amino acids. CDR3 sequence (DNA): TGTGCCAGCAGTACCGGGACAGTCCGGACCATATATTTT. It translates to CASSTGTVRTIYF.

The chain employs TRBV28 and TRBJ2-5; D gene ambiguous. The germline V gene encodes CDR1 MDHEN and CDR2 SYDVKM. V shed 3 bases and J shed 4 bases, with 3 bases lying between them. The CDR3 is 11 residues long. CDR3 sequence: CASSFGETQYF. The CDR3 coding sequence is TGTGCCAGCAGTTTCGGAGAGACCCAGTACTTC.

This chain links TRBV12-5 with TRBJ2-1; tentative D call: TRBD2 (5 bases). V lost 5 bases to trimming and J lost 5 bases, with 10 bases between them. This CDR3 has 13 residues. The V gene's germline CDR1 is LGHNT and CDR2 FRNRAP. CDR3 sequence: CASGATRDNEQFF. The CDR3 coding sequence is TGTGCTAGTGGTGCTACTAGAGACAATGAGCAGTTCTTC.

The rearrangement uses TRBV27 and TRBJ1-2; 7 bases align to TRBD1. With 3 bases clipped from V and 5 bases from J, the junction kept 6 bases outside the gene matches. This CDR3 region has 14 residues. From germline, CDR1 is MNHEY and CDR2 SMNVEV (reference sequence). The CDR3 DNA is TGTGCCAGCAGTTTCACCGGGACAGAGTATGGCTACACCTTC. It translates to CASSFTGTEYGYTF.

J is TRBJ2-2 and V is TRBV2, with a tentative D call TRBD1 (6 bases). The germline CDR1 and CDR2 sequences are SNHLY and FYNNEI. V lost 0 bases, J lost 3 bases, and 14 bases lay in between. This CDR3 has 17 residues. The CDR3 loop reads CASSEALQDRYTGELFF. The CDR3, as DNA: TGTGCCAGCAGTGAAGCGCTTCAGGACAGATACACCGGGGAGCTGTTTTTT. The whole variable domain, filled in from reference TRBV2 and TRBJ2-2, reads EPEVTQTPSHQVTQMGQEVILRCVPISNHLYFYWYRQILGQKVEFLVSFYNNEISEKSEIFDDQFSVERPDGSNFTLKIRSTKLEDSAMYFCASSEALQDRYTGELFFGEGSRLTVL.

This chain connects TRBV10-3 to TRBJ2-1; a weak D match, TRBD1 (6 bases). This CDR3 has 16 amino acids. In germline, CDR1 is ENHRY, CDR2 SYGVKD. V was pared by 4 bases and J by 0 bases, with 13 bases between. The CDR3, as DNA: TGTGCCATCAGTGGGGGGCGGACCCACTCCTACAATGAGCAGTTCTTC. Translated, it gives CAISGGRTHSYNEQFF.

The V and J genes are TRBV27 and TRBJ2-7; 9 positions agree with TRBD1. V lost 1 base and J lost 4; bases outside the gene matches: 5. The CDR3 extends over 15 amino acids. Per germline, CDR1 MNHEY and CDR2 SMNVEV (reference sequence). This CDR3 reads CASSLFGTGFYEQYF. Here the CDR3 DNA reads TGTGCCAGCAGTTTATTCGGGACAGGGTTTTACGAGCAGTACTTC.

This sequence joins TRBV30 and TRBJ1-2; a possible D gene is TRBD1 (5 bases). The CDR3 loop spans 11 amino acids. The germline V gene encodes CDR1 GTSNPN and CDR2 SVGIG (reference sequence). V lost 3 bases and J lost 9, with 11 bases in between. The CDR3 region has the DNA TGTGCCTGGAGGGAGGGGATGAGCTACACCTTC. This sequence encodes CAWREGMSYTF.

The V gene is TRBV6-4, the J gene TRBJ2-4; no definite D call. The CDR3 totals 15 residues. Trimming removed 1 base from V and 0 bases from J, with 7 bases in between. Germline V gene data show CDR1 as MRHNA and CDR2 as SNTAGT. The CDR3 sequence is CASSDYWAAKNIQYF. For the CDR3, the DNA is TGTGCCAGCAGTGACTACTGGGCAGCCAAAAACATTCAGTACTTC.

The chain combines TRBV9 with TRBJ2-1; 8 bases map to TRBD1. The CDR3 spans 15 residues. V dropped 4 bases and J dropped 5; count of bases not matched to a gene: 8. Germline V CDR1 and CDR2: SGDLS, YYNGEE. CDR3 sequence: CASSRDRSANNEQFF. In DNA, the CDR3 is TGTGCCAGCAGCCGGGACAGGAGCGCAAACAATGAGCAGTTCTTC. Full variable domain (remainder filled in from reference TRBV9 and TRBJ2-1): DSGVTQTPKHLITATGQRVTLRCSPRSGDLSVYWYQQSLDQGLQFLIQYYNGEERAKGNILERFSAQQFPDLHSELNLSSLELGDSALYFCASSRDRSANNEQFFGPGTRLTVL.

The DNA of the CDR3 is TGTGCCAGCAGCTTGGAGACAGAAGATAATTCACCCCTCCACTTT. Amino acids: CASSLETEDNSPLHF. The V and J genes are TRBV5-6 and TRBJ1-6; a weak D match, TRBD1 (5 bases). The germline gives CDR1 SGHDT, CDR2 YYEEEE. Trimming removed 0 bases from V and 5 bases from J, with 9 bases in between. This CDR3 contains 15 residues.

The table lists this clone with a few counts. V gene TRBV10-2 combines with J gene TRBJ1-2; 12 nucleotides match TRBD1. The germline V gene encodes CDR1 WSHSY and CDR2 SAAADI. Germline trimming cut 5 bases from V and 6 bases from J; bases unmatched to any gene: 13. The CDR3 has 17 amino acids. The CDR3 bases are TGCGCCAGCAGTCCCTTAATTGTGGGACAGGGGGCAAATGGCTACACCTTC. Translating it yields CASSPLIVGQGANGYTF.

The gene calls are TRBV9 and TRBJ2-6; 8 bases map to TRBD1. Per germline, CDR1 SGDLS and CDR2 YYNGEE. The ends lost 4 bases at V and 0 bases at J; junction bases unmatched: 9. The CDR3 extends over 18 amino acids. In DNA form, the CDR3 reads TGTGCCAGCAGCCCTCGACAGGGGCCACCCTCTGGGGCCAACGTCCTGACTTTC. Its translation is CASSPRQGPPSGANVLTF.

The CDR3 spells CASSPRTSGSGTGELFF. CDR3 sequence (DNA): TGTGCCAGCAGCCCCCGGACTAGCGGGAGTGGGACCGGGGAGCTGTTTTTT. The chain combines TRBV9 with TRBJ2-2; 13 bases map to TRBD2. With V trimmed by 4 bases and J by 5 bases, 8 bases remained unmatched. Per the germline V gene, CDR1 is SGDLS and CDR2 is YYNGEE. The CDR3 contains 17 residues.

The chain joins TRBV7-9 to TRBJ2-1; 13 nucleotides align to TRBD2. The length of the CDR3 is 17 residues. V gave up 4 bases and J gave up 10 bases; unmatched junction bases: 13. CDR1 and CDR2 from the germline V gene are SEHNR and FQNEAQ (reference sequence). The CDR3 DNA reads TGTGCCAGCAGCTGGCAGGGGGGGACTAGCGGGATCAACGAGCAGTTCTTC. Its protein is CASSWQGGTSGINEQFF.

This chain uses TRBV2 with TRBJ1-2, with 8 bases that match TRBD1. CDR1 is SNHLY, CDR2 FYNNEI, per germline. After removal of 3 bases from V and 13 bases from J, the junction contained 13 bases not matched to a gene. The CDR3 runs to 14 residues. CDR3 DNA: TGTGCCAGCAGTGAGAACAGGGGGGCGAGGAGTTGCACCTTC. This translates into CASSENRGARSCTF.

V usage is TRBV6-6 and J usage is TRBJ2-7; TRBD1 aligns across 11 bases. The V gene's germline CDR1 is MNHNY and CDR2 SVGAGI (reference sequence). CDR3 size: 14 residues. J was trimmed by 5 bases and V by 5 bases; bases with no gene match: 5. Here the CDR3 reads CASSPWTGGDEQYF. CDR3 sequence (DNA): TGTGCCAGCAGTCCTTGGACAGGGGGCGACGAGCAGTACTTC.

V usage is TRBV24-1 and J usage is TRBJ2-7; D is perhaps TRBD1 (5 bases). Per the germline V gene, CDR1 is KGHDR and CDR2 is SFDVKD. The length of the CDR3 is 15 residues. Trimming removed 2 bases from V and 0 bases from J, with 10 bases in between. The CDR3 nucleotides are TGTGCCACCAGTGATTCGACAGAGGTCTCCTACGAGCAGTACTTC. This encodes CATSDSTEVSYEQYF.

The chain links TRBV28 to TRBJ2-2, with unresolved D. The CDR3 covers 13 residues. Trimming stripped 6 bases from V and 7 bases from J, with 12 bases between. CDR1 is MDHEN, CDR2 SYDVKM, per germline. The CDR3: CASRTTFGGELFF. The CDR3 coding sequence is TGTGCCAGCAGGACAACGTTTGGCGGGGAGCTGTTTTTT.

The rearrangement joins TRBV28 to TRBJ2-7; TRBD1 matches 8 bases. Germline lookup yields CDR1 MDHEN and CDR2 SYDVKM. V shed 6 bases and J 6 bases; nucleotides not matched to a gene: 13. This CDR3 is 15 amino acids long. The CDR3 DNA follows: TGTGCCAGCAGCCTGTCTTTTGGGCAGGGGGCCGAGCAGTACTTC. Translation: CASSLSFGQGAEQYF.